The entry below gives a single TCR beta chain sequence along with its context. This sample is part of a study of somatic mutations in cytotoxic T cells in rheumatoid arthritis. Profiled with immunoSEQ multiplex PCR; TCRdb holds only in-frame clones, not every one. The table has 15,000 to 20,000 clones, over 70% seen once. Trimming pared 6 bases from V and 2 bases from J, leaving 11 bases between. The CDR3 runs 13 residues. Germline V lookup: CDR1 PRHDT, CDR2 FYEKMQ (reference sequence). Healthy controls were blood donors with median age around 57 years (range roughly 21-75) and under 60% female. What was sequenced was CD8+ T cells sorted from blood. The V call is TRBV13, the J call TRBJ2-7; D is possibly TRBD1 (5 bases). This receptor was identified in a woman aged 55-69 years in good health. CDR3 nucleotides: TGTGCCAGCAGTCATAGGACAACCTACGAGCAGTACTTC. Its translation: CASSHRTTYEQYF.